These 21 T cell receptor beta chains were all obtained from the same sample, sequenced in a study of radiotherapy plus CTLA-4 blockade in lung cancer. Clones were sequenced by immunoSEQ multiplex PCR, and TCRdb holds only the in-frame ones, with some missing. The table includes 65,000 to 85,000 clones, roughly 80% detected once. The sequencing here drew on peripheral blood, taken from a patient treated with radiotherapy plus ipilimumab. Receptors originate from a human donor with non-small cell lung cancer whose response to radiotherapy plus ipilimumab could not be evaluated.

V usage is TRBV6-6 and J usage is TRBJ2-3; maybe TRBD2 (5 bases). Per germline, CDR1 MNHNY and CDR2 SVGAGI (reference sequence). The CDR3 consists of 14 residues. Trimming cost V 2 bases and J 2 bases, with 8 bases left between them. In DNA form, the CDR3 reads TGTGCCAGCAGTTACGACTACAACACAGATACGCAGTATTTT. Encoded protein: CASSYDYNTDTQYF.

The rearrangement uses TRBV27 and TRBJ2-1; perhaps TRBD2 as D (5 bases). V was shortened by 3 bases and J by 3 bases, with 18 bases between the two germline ends. The germline CDR1 and CDR2 sequences are MNHEY and SMNVEV (reference sequence). The CDR3 loop spans 17 amino acids. CDR3: CASSFISAGKGYNEQFF. The CDR3 bases are TGTGCCAGCAGTTTCATCTCGGCGGGCAAAGGCTACAATGAGCAGTTCTTC.

V and J are TRBV7-9 and TRBJ1-2; D remains ambiguous. V gave up 4 bases and J gave up 8 bases, with 14 bases separating them. The germline CDR1 and CDR2 sequences are SEHNR and FQNEAQ (reference sequence). This CDR3 is 13 amino acids long. The CDR3, as DNA: TGTGCCAGCAGCTCCTTAATGGGCCTCGGCTACACCTTC. Encoded protein: CASSSLMGLGYTF.

The V gene is TRBV4-3, the J gene TRBJ2-3, with a weak D call TRBD1 (6 bases). V lost 4 bases, J lost 2 bases, and 25 bases lay in between. The CDR3 is made up of 19 amino acids. Germline lookup yields CDR1 LGHNA and CDR2 YSLEER. The CDR3 coding sequence is TGCGCCAGCAGCCCCAACCACCCTTCCGCAGGGGTCCCCACAGATACGCAGTATTTT. Translated: CASSPNHPSAGVPTDTQYF.

This chain connects TRBV6-1 to TRBJ2-7; D possibly corresponds to TRBD2 (6 bases). The CDR3 has 13 residues. Per germline, CDR1 MNHNS and CDR2 SASEGT. Trimming left V 7 bases short and J 3 bases short, with 13 bases between. The CDR3 DNA reads TGTGCCAGCACTTTTCCGGGGGTCTACGAGCAGTACTTC. It is translated as CASTFPGVYEQYF.

This clone has more than one count but fewer than ten. At the DNA level, this CDR3 is encoded by other sequences in the same sample as well. The chain combines TRBV18 with TRBJ2-1; 11 bases align to TRBD1. The CDR3 runs to 16 residues. With V trimmed by 3 bases and J by 3 bases, 4 bases remained unmatched. From germline, CDR1 is KGHSH and CDR2 LQKENI. The CDR3 protein is CASSPSGTGGYNEQFF. Written as DNA, the CDR3 is TGTGCCAGCTCACCCTCCGGGACAGGGGGCTACAATGAGCAGTTCTTC.

This sequence joins TRBV18 and TRBJ2-7, with 8 positions matching TRBD1. V lost 4 bases, J lost 6 bases, and 11 bases stayed unmatched. Germline V gene sequence: CDR1 KGHSH, CDR2 LQKENI. CDR3 length: 15 residues. The CDR3 region is CASSLYRGESGEQYF. The CDR3 DNA reads as TGTGCCAGCTCACTCTACAGGGGGGAAAGTGGCGAGCAGTACTTC.

The chain carries TRBV5-1 and TRBJ2-7, with 8 bases aligning to TRBD1. The junction had 7 bases not matched to a gene; V was cut back by 0 bases and J by 5 bases. Germline assignment: CDR1 SGHRS and CDR2 YFSETQ. This CDR3 region has 15 residues. The CDR3 loop reads CASSLDSTGVNEQYF. The CDR3 DNA reads TGCGCCAGCAGCTTGGACTCGACAGGGGTCAACGAGCAGTACTTC.

The rearrangement joins TRBV18 to TRBJ2-1, with 8 bases lining up with TRBD2. CDR3 length: 15 residues. Germline assignment: CDR1 KGHSH and CDR2 LQKENI. V dropped 0 bases and J dropped 5; count of bases not matched to a gene: 3. For the CDR3, the DNA is TGTGCCAGCTCACCACCGGGACTAGGGAACAATGAGCAGTTCTTC. It specifies CASSPPGLGNNEQFF.

The V call is TRBV9, the J call TRBJ2-1; 9 bases are a match to TRBD2. CDR3 length equals 16 residues. Losses at the gene ends were 0 bases for V and 4 bases for J; bases not matched to a gene: 5. The germline V gene has CDR1 SGDLS and CDR2 YYNGEE. In nucleotides, the CDR3 is TGTGCCAGCAGCGTAGCGGGCGGGAGGGAATACAATGAGCAGTTCTTC. Translated, it gives CASSVAGGREYNEQFF.

The rearrangement joins TRBV7-9 to TRBJ1-6; 8 bases are shared with TRBD1. This CDR3 contains 14 residues. V lost 5 bases to trimming and J lost 6 bases; unmatched junction nucleotides: 3. Germline V gene data show CDR1 as SEHNR and CDR2 as FQNEAQ (reference sequence). The CDR3 loop is CASSTGQVNSPLHF. CDR3 in DNA: TGTGCCAGCAGCACGGGACAGGTTAATTCACCCCTCCACTTT. Filled out from reference TRBV7-9 and TRBJ1-6, the complete variable domain reads DTGVSQNPRHKITKRGQNVTFRCDPISEHNRLYWYRQTLGQGPEFLTYFQNEAQLEKSRLLSDRFSAERPKGSFSTLEIQRTEQGDSAMYLCASSTGQVNSPLHFGNGTRLTVT.

The sample holds a few counts of this clone. This chain connects TRBV19 to TRBJ1-5; weak D call: TRBD1 (5 bases). This CDR3 comprises 15 residues. Germline lookup yields CDR1 LNHDA and CDR2 SQIVND (reference sequence). V was cut by 2 bases and J by 5 bases, with 13 bases left in between. The DNA of the CDR3 is TGTGCCAGTAGTATAAATAACGGGGGATATCAGCCCCAGCATTTT. As protein: CASSINNGGYQPQHF.

The chain is built from TRBV7-9 and TRBJ1-4; no clear D. This CDR3 has 13 residues. The V and J ends lost 6 bases and 8 bases respectively, with 13 bases between them. Germline V gives CDR1 SEHNR, CDR2 FQNEAQ (reference sequence). This CDR3 is CASSRSMGEKLFF. DNA for the CDR3: TGTGCCAGCAGTCGCAGCATGGGCGAAAAACTGTTTTTT.

This clone was counted between two and nine times. The chain couples TRBV4-3 to TRBJ2-4; D unclear. V was shortened by 2 bases and J by 4 bases, with 6 bases between the two germline ends. The CDR3 sequence is 13 residues long. Germline V gene lookup returns CDR1 LGHNA and CDR2 YSLEER. The chain's CDR3 is CASSQKQKNIQYF. The CDR3 DNA follows: TGCGCCAGCAGCCAAAAACAGAAAAACATTCAGTACTTC.

The genes are TRBV28 and TRBJ1-1, with a weak D call TRBD1 (5 bases). This CDR3 is 15 amino acids long. The V and J ends lost 2 bases and 4 bases respectively, with 14 bases between them. Germline V gene sequence: CDR1 MDHEN, CDR2 SYDVKM. CDR3 amino acids: CASSLPGHLVTEAFF. In DNA, the CDR3 is TGTGCCAGCAGTTTACCAGGACACCTTGTCACTGAAGCTTTCTTT.

The table lists this clone with a few counts. V is TRBV11-3 and J is TRBJ2-7, with 7 bases that match TRBD1. The CDR3 length is 14 residues. From germline, CDR1 is SGHNT and CDR2 YENEEA. Trimming at V came to 8 bases and at J to 4 bases, leaving 11 bases not matched to a gene. CDR3 protein: CASAPRDSRYEQYF. The CDR3 nucleotides read TGTGCCAGCGCCCCCCGGGACAGTAGGTACGAGCAGTACTTC.

The CDR3 DNA sequence: TGCGCCAGCAGCCAGCTGGGGACAGCTAATCAGCCCCAGCATTTT. This gives the protein CASSQLGTANQPQHF. The chain has TRBV4-1 and TRBJ1-5, with 7 nucleotides matching TRBD1. Germline-derived CDR1 and CDR2 are MGHRA and YSYEKL. Unmatched junction bases numbered 6, after V lost 3 bases and J lost 4 bases. This CDR3 is built from 15 residues.

The chain has TRBV7-8 and TRBJ2-7; D is unclear. This CDR3 region has 16 residues. The V end was cut by 1 base, the J end by 6 bases, with 19 bases between. Germline V gene lookup returns CDR1 SGHVS and CDR2 FQNEAQ. CDR3 loop: CASSLDVRSTPLEQYF. The CDR3 DNA sequence: TGTGCCAGCAGCTTAGACGTACGGTCGACACCCCTCGAGCAGTACTTC.

This clone was seen a handful of times. The V call is TRBV10-3, the J call TRBJ2-7; 8 bases are shared with TRBD2. The CDR3 has 16 residues. CDR1 is ENHRY, CDR2 SYGVKD, per germline. V lost 6 bases and J lost 4; bases outside the gene matches: 14. The CDR3 DNA follows: TGTGCCATCAGGAGGTCGGATAGCGGGGTTGGGTACGAGCAGTACTTC. Translating gives CAIRRSDSGVGYEQYF.

The chain is built from TRBV5-8 and TRBJ1-2, with a tentative D call TRBD1 (5 bases). CDR3 length: 13 residues. Germline CDR1 reads SGHTS; CDR2 reads YDEGEE. The ends were cut back, 4 bases at V and 2 bases at J, with 9 bases in the middle. CDR3 sequence: CASSPQGNYGYTF. As DNA, the CDR3 is TGTGCCAGCAGCCCGCAGGGAAACTATGGCTACACCTTC.

This clone was observed once. V is TRBV5-1 and J is TRBJ2-1, with D perhaps matching TRBD2 (6 bases). The CDR3 loop spans 12 amino acids. Trimming stripped 3 bases from V and 8 bases from J, with 9 bases between. Per the germline V gene, CDR1 is SGHRS and CDR2 is YFSETQ. For the CDR3, the DNA is TGCGCCAGCAGCTGGGGGACTGATGAGCAGTTCTTC. This sequence encodes CASSWGTDEQFF.